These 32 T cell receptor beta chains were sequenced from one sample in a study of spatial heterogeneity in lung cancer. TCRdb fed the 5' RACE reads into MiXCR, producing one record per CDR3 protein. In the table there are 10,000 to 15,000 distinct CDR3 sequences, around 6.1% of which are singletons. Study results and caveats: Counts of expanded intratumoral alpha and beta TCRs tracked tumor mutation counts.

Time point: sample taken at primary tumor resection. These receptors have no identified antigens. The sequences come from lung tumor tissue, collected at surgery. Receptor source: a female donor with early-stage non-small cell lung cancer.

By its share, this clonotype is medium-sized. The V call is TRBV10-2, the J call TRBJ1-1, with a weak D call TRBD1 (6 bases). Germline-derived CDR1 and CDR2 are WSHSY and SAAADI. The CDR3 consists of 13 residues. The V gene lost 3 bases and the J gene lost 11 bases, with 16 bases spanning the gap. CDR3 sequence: CASSEPQGPRAFF. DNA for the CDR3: TGCGCCAGCAGTGAACCACAGGGTCCTAGGGCTTTCTTT.

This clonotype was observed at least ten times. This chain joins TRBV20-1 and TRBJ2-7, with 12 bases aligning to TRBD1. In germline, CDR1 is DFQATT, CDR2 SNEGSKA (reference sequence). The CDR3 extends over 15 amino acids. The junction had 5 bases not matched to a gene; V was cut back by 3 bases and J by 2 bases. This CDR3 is CSASDGTGGPYEQYF. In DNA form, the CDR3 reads TGCAGTGCTAGTGACGGGACAGGGGGCCCCTACGAGCAGTACTTC.

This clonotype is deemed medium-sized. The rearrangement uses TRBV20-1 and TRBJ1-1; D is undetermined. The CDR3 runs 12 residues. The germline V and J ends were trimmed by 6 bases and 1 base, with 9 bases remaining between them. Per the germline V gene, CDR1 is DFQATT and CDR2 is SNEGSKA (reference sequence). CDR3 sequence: CSAQRGNTEAFF. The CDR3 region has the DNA TGCAGTGCCCAGCGGGGGAACACTGAAGCTTTCTTT.

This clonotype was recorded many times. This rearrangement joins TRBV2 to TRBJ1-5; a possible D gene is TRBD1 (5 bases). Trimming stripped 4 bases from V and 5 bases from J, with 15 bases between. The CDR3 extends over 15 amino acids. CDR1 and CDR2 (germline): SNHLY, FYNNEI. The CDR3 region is CASSVEQGGDQPQHF. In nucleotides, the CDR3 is TGTGCCAGCAGTGTTGAGCAGGGCGGCGATCAGCCCCAGCATTTT. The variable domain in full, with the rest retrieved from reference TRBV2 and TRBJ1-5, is EPEVTQTPSHQVTQMGQEVILRCVPISNHLYFYWYRQILGQKVEFLVSFYNNEISEKSEIFDDQFSVERPDGSNFTLKIRSTKLEDSAMYFCASSVEQGGDQPQHFGDGTRLSIL.

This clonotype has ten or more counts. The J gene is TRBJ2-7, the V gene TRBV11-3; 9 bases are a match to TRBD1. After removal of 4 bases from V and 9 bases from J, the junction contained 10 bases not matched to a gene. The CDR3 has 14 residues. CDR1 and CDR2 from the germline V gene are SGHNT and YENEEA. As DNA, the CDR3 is TGTGCCAGCAGCTCAACCGGGACAGGGCGGAGGCAGTACTTC. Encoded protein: CASSSTGTGRRQYF. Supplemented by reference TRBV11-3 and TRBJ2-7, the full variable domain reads EAGVVQSPRYKIIEKKQPVAFWCNPISGHNTLYWYLQNLGQGPELLIRYENEEAVDDSQLPKDRFSAERLKGVDSTLKIQPAELGDSAVYLCASSSTGTGRRQYFGPGTRLTVT.

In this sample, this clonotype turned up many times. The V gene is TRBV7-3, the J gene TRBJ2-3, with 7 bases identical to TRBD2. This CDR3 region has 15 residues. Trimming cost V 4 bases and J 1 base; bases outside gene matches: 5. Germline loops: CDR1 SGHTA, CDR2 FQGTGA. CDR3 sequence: CASSSGSGGTDTQYF. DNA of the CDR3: TGTGCCAGCAGCTCGGGCAGCGGGGGCACAGATACGCAGTATTTT.

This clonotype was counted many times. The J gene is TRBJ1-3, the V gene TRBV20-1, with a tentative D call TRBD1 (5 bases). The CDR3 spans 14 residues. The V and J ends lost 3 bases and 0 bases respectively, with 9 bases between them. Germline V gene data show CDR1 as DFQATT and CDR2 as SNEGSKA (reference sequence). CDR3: CSAREGTSGNTIYF. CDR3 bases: TGCAGTGCTAGGGAAGGGACCTCTGGAAACACCATATATTTT.

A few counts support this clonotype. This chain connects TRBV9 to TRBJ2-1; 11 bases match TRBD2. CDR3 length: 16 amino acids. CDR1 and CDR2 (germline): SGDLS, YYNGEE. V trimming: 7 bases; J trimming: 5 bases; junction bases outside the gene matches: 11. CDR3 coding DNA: TGTGCCAGCGGAAAACTAGCGGGAGTACCCCACAATGAGCAGTTCTTC. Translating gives CASGKLAGVPHNEQFF.

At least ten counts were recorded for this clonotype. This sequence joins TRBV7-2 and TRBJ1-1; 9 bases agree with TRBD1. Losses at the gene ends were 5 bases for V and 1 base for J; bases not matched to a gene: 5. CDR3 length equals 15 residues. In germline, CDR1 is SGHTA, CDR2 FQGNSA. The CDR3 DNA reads TGTGCCAGCAGCCCCTGGACAGGGGCGAACACTGAAGCTTTCTTT. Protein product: CASSPWTGANTEAFF.

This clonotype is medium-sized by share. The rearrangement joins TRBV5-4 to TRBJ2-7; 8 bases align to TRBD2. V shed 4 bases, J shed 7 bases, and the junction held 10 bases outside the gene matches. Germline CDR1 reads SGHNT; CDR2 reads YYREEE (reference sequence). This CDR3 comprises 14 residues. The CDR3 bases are TGTGCCAGCAGCGAGGGAGCGGGAGTTCGTGAGCAGTACTTC. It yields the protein CASSEGAGVREQYF.

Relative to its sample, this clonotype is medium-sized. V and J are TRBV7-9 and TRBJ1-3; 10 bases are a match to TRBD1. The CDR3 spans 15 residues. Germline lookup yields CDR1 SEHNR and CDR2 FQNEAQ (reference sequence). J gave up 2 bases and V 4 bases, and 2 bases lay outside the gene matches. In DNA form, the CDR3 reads TGTGCCAGCAGCTGGACAGGGGGGCCTGGAAACACCATATATTTT. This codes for CASSWTGGPGNTIYF.

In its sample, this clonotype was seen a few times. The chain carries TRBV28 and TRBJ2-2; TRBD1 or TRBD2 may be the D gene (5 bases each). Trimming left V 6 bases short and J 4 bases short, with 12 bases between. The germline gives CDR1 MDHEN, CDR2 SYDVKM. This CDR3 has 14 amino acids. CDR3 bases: TGTGCCAGCAGAAAGGGACGCATCACCGGGGAGCTGTTTTTT. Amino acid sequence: CASRKGRITGELFF.

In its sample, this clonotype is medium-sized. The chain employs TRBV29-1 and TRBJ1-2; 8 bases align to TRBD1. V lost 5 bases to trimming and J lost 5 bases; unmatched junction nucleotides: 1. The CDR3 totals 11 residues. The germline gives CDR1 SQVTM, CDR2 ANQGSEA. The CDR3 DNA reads TGCAGCGTTAGGACAGGGTATGGCTACACCTTC. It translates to CSVRTGYGYTF.

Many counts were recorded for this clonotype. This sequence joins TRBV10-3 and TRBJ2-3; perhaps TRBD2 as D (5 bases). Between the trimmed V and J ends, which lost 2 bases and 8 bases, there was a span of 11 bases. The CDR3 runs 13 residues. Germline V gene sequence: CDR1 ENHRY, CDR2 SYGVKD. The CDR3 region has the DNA TGTGCCATCAGTGAGCCATTGACTACTACGCAGTATTTT. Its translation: CAISEPLTTTQYF.

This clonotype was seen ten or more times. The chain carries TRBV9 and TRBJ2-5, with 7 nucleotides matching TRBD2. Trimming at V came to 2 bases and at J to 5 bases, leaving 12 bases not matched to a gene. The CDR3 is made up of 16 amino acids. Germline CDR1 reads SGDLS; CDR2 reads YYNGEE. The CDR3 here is CASSVGGRAEGETQYF. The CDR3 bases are TGTGCCAGCAGCGTTGGGGGGAGGGCCGAAGGTGAGACCCAGTACTTC.

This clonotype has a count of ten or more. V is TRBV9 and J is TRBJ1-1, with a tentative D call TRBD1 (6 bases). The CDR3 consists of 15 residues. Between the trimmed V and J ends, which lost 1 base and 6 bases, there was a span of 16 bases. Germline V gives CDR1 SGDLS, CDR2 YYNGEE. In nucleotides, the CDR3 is TGTGCCAGCAGCGTATTGGGGGGCTCTGCTTCTGAAGCTTTCTTT. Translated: CASSVLGGSASEAFF.

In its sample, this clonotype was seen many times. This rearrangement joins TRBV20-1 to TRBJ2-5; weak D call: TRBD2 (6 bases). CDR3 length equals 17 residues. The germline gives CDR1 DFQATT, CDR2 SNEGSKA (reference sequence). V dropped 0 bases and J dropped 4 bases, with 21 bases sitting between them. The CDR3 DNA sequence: TGCAGTGCTAGAGATGGGGGTAGCGGTTCCCTTCCAGAGACCCAGTACTTC. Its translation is CSARDGGSGSLPETQYF.

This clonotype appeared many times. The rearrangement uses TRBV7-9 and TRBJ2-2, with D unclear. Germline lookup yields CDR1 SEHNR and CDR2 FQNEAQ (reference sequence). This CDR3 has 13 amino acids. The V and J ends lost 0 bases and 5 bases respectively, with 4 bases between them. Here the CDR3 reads CASSLARTGELFF. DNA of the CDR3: TGTGCCAGCAGCTTAGCAAGGACCGGGGAGCTGTTTTTT.

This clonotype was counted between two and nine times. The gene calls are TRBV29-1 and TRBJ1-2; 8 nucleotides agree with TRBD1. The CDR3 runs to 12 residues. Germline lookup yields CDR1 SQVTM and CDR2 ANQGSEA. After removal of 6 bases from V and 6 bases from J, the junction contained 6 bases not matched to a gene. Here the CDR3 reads CSVAGGRDGYTF. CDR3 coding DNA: TGCAGCGTAGCAGGGGGCAGGGATGGCTACACCTTC. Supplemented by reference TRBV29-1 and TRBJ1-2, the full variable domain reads SAVISQKPSRDICQRGTSLTIQCQVDSQVTMMFWYRQQPGQSLTLIATANQGSEATYESGFVIDKFPISRPNLTFSTLTVSNMSPEDSSIYLCSVAGGRDGYTFGSGTRLTVV.

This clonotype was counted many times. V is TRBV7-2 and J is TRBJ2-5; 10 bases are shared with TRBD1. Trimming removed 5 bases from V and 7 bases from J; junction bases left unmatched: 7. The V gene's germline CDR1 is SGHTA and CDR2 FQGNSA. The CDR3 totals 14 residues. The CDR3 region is CASSRRQGAWTQYF. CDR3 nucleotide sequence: TGTGCCAGCAGCCGACGACAGGGGGCTTGGACCCAGTACTTC. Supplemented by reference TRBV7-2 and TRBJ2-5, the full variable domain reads GAGVSQSPSNKVTEKGKDVELRCDPISGHTALYWYRQSLGQGLEFLIYFQGNSAPDKSGLPSDRFSAERTGGSVSTLTIQRTQQEDSAVYLCASSRRQGAWTQYFGPGTRLLVL.

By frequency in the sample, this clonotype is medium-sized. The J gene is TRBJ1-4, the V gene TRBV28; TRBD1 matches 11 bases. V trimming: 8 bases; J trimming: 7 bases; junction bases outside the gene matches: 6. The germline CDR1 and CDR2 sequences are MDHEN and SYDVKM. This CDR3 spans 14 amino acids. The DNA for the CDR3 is TGTGCCAGCGCTCCCGGGACAGGGGGTGAAAAACTGTTTTTT. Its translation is CASAPGTGGEKLFF.

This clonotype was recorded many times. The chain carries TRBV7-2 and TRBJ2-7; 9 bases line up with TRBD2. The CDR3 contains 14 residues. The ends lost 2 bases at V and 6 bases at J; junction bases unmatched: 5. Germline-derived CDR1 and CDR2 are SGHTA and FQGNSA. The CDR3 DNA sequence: TGTGCCAGCAGCTTAATGGCGGGAGGGCCCGAGCAGTACTTC. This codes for CASSLMAGGPEQYF.

The CDR3 loop reads CSTNTDTQYF. The DNA of the CDR3 is TGCAGCACCAACACAGATACGCAGTATTTT. The chain has TRBV29-1 and TRBJ2-3; D gene uncertain. CDR3 length: 10 amino acids. V lost 8 bases and J lost 2, with 5 bases in between. Germline V gene lookup returns CDR1 SQVTM and CDR2 ANQGSEA.

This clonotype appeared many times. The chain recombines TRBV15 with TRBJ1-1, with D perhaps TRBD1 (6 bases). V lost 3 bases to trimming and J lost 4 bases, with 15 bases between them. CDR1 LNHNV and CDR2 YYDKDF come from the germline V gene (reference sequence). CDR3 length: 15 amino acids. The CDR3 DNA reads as TGTGCCACCAGCAGCGGTAGAGCCAGGGGCACTGAAGCTTTCTTT. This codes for CATSSGRARGTEAFF.

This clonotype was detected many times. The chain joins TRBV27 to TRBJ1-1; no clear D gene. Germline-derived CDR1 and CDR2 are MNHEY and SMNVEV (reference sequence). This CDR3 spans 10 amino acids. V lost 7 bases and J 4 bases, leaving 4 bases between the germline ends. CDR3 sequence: CASMGTEAFF. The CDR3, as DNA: TGTGCCAGCATGGGCACTGAAGCTTTCTTT.

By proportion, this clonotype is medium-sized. The CDR3 reads CASSVPGQGSYGYTF. As DNA, the CDR3 is TGTGCCAGCAGTGTACCGGGACAGGGGTCCTATGGCTACACCTTC. The J gene is TRBJ1-2, the V gene TRBV6-5; TRBD1 matches at 10 bases. Germline loops: CDR1 MNHEY, CDR2 SVGAGI. V shed 5 bases, J shed 4 bases, and the junction held 7 bases outside the gene matches. The CDR3 has 15 residues.

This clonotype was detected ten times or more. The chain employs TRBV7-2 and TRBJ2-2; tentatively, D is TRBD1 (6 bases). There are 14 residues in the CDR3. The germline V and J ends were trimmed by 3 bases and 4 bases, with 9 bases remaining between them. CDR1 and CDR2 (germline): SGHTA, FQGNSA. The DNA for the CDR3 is TGTGCCAGCAGCTTTGGGACACGCACCGGGGAGCTGTTTTTT. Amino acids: CASSFGTRTGELFF.

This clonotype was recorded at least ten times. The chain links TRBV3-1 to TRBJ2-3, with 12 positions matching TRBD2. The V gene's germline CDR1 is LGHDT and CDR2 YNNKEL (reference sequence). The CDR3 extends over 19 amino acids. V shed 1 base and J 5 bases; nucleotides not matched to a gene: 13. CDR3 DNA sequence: TGTGCCAGCAGCCAAGGGTCGCTAGCGGGAGGGCCCGGTGGAGATACGCAGTATTTT. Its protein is CASSQGSLAGGPGGDTQYF.

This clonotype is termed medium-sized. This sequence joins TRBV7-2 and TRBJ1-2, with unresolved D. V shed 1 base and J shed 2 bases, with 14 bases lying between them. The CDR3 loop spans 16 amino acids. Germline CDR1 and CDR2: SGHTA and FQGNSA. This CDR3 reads CASSLGFEGGNYGYTF. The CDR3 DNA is TGTGCCAGCAGCTTAGGTTTTGAGGGAGGGAACTATGGCTACACCTTC.

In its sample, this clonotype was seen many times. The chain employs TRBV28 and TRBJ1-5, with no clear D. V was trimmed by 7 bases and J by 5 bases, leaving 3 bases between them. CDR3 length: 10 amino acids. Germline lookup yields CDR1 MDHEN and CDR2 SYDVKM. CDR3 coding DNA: TGTGCCAGCAAGGATCAGCCCCAGCATTTT. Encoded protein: CASKDQPQHF. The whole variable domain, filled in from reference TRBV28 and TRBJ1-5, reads DVKVTQSSRYLVKRTGEKVFLECVQDMDHENMFWYRQDPGLGLRLIYFSYDVKMKEKGDIPEGYSVSREKKERFSLILESASTNQTSMYLCASKDQPQHFGDGTRLSIL.

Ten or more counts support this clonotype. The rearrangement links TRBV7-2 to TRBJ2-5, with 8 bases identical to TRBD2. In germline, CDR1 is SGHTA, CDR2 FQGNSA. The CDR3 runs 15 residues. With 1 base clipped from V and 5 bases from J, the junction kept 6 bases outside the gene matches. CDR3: CASSLVVAGRETQYF. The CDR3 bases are TGTGCCAGCAGCTTAGTTGTAGCGGGGCGGGAGACCCAGTACTTC.

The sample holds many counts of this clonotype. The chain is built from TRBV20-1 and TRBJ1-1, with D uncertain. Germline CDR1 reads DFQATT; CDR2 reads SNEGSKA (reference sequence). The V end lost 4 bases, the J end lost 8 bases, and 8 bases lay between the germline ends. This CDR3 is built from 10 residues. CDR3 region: CSATPAEAFF. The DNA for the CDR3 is TGCAGTGCTACGCCAGCCGAAGCTTTCTTT.